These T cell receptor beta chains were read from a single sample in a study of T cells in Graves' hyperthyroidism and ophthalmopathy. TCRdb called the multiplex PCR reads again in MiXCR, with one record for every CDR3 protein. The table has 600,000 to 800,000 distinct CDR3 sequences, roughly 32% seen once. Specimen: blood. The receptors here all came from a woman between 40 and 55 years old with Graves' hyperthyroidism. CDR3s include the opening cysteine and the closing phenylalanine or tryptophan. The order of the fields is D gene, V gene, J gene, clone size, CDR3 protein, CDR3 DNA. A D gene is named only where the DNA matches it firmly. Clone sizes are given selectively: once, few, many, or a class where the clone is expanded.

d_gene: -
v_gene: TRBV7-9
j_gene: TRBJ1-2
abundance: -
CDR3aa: CASSLDMLHGHTF
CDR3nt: TGTGCCAGCAGCTTAGACATGCTACATGGCCACACCTTC

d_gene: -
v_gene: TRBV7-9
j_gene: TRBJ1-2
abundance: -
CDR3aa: CTSSGYSYGYTF
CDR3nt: TGCACCAGCAGCGGATACAGTTATGGCTACACCTTC

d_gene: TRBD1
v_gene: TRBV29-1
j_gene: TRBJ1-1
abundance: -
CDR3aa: CSGGTGRTEAFF
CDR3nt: TGCAGCGGTGGGACAGGGCGAACTGAAGCTTTCTTT

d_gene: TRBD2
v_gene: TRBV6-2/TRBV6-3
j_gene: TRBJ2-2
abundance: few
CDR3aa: CASSYTFGLAVNTGELFF
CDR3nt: TGTGCCAGCAGTTACACCTTCGGACTAGCGGTCAACACCGGGGAGCTGTTTTTT

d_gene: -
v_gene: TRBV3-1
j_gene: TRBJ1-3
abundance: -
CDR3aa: CASSQYGGGNTIYF
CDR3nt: TGTGCCAGCAGCCAATATGGCGGTGGAAACACCATATATTTT

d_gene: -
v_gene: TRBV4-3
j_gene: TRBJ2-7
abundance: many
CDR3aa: CASSVEVLYEQYF
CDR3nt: TGCGCCAGCAGCGTCGAGGTCCTCTACGAGCAGTACTTC

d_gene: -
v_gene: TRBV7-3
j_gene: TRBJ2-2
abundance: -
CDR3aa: CASSLTTNVLTFGAGTGELFF
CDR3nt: -

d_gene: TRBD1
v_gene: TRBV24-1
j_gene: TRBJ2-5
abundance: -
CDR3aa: CATSGLQGMPAQETQYF
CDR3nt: TGTGCCACCAGCGGCTTACAGGGGATGCCTGCTCAAGAGACCCAGTACTTC

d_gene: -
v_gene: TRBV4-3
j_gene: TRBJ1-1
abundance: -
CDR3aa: CASSQDKLGANTESFF
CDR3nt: TGCGCCAGCAGCCAAGATAAACTGGGGGCGAACACTGAATCTTTCTTT

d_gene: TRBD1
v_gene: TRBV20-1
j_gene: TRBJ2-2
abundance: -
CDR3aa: CSARGTGGRELFF
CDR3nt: TGCAGTGCTAGAGGGACAGGGGGCAGGGAGCTGTTTTTT

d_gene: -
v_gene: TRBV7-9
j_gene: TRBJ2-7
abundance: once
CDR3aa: CASSLARGPSYEQYF
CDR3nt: TGTGCCAGCAGCTTAGCCCGGGGCCCCTCCTACGAGCAGTACTTC

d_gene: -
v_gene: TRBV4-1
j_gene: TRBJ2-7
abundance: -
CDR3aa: CASSQERTTVVYEQYF
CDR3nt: TGCGCCAGCAGCCAAGAGCGGACTACCGTCGTTTACGAGCAGTACTTC

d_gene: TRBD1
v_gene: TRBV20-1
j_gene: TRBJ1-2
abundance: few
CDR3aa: CSRPGQGDYGYTF
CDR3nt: TGCAGTCGGCCGGGACAGGGGGACTATGGCTACACCTTC

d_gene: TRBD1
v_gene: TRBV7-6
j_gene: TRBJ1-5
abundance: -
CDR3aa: CASSLGQNQHF
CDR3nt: TGTGCCAGCAGCTTGGGACAGAACCAGCATTTT

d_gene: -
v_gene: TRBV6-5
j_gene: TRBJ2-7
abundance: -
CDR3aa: CASSYGAF
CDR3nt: TGTGCCAGCAGTTACGGTGCTTTC

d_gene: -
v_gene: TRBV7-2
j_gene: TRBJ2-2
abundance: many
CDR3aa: CASSLSSAGELFF
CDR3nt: TGTGCCAGCAGCTTAAGCTCCGCCGGGGAGCTGTTTTTT

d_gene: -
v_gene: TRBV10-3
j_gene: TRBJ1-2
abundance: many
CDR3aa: CAISELGVGYGYTF
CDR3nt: TGTGCCATCAGTGAGCTGGGGGTTGGATATGGCTACACCTTC